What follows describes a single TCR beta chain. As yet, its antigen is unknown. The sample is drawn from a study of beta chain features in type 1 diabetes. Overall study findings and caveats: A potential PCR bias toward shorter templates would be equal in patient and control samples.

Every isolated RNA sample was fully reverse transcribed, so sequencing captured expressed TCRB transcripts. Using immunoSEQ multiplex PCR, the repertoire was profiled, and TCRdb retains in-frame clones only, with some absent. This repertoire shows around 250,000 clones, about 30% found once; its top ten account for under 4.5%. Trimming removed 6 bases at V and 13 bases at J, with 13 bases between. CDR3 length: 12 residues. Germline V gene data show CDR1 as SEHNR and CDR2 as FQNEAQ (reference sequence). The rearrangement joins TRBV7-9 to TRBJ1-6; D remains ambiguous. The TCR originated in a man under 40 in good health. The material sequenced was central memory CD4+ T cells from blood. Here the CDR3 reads CASSRNEAPLHF. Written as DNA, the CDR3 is TGTGCCAGCAGTAGGAACGAAGCCCCCCTCCACTTT. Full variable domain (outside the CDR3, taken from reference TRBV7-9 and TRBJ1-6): DTGVSQNPRHKITKRGQNVTFRCDPISEHNRLYWYRQTLGQGPEFLTYFQNEAQLEKSRLLSDRFSAERPKGSFSTLEIQRTEQGDSAMYLCASSRNEAPLHFGNGTRLTVT.